This T cell receptor (beta chain) was recovered during a study of cytomegalovirus exposure and HLA in healthy donors. The PCR contained 60 Vbeta and 13 Jbeta primers. Profiling relied on immunoSEQ multiplex PCR, and the TCRdb table lists in-frame clones only, not all of them. The table shows approximately 190,000 clones, with around 82% occurring only once. This clone was detected a few times. What it binds is unknown. One junction end does not reproduce the germline sequence, and a read error may be involved. Germline CDR1 and CDR2: SSHAT and FNYEAQ (reference sequence). The CDR3 runs to 13 residues. Study outcomes and limitations: One cluster of highly shared sequence variants probably arose as a sequencing artifact.

This rearrangement joins TRBV7-7 to TRBJ1-4; D unresolved. The sequence was obtained from a young woman in good health and CMV-seropositive. The source material was PBMCs. The CDR3 sequence: CASSSSENEKLFF. The CDR3 nucleotides are TGTGCTAGCAGCTCATCAGAAAATGAAAAACTGTTTTTT.